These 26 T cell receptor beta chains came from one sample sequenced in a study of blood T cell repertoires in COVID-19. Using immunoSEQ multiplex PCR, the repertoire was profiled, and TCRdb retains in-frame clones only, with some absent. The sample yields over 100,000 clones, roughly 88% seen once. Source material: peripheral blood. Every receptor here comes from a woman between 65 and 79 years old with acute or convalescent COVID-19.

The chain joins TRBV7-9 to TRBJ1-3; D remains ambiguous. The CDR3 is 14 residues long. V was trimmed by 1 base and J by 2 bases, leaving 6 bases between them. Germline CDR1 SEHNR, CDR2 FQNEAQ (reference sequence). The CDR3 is CASSLDPTGNTIYF. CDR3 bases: TGTGCCAGCAGCTTAGATCCCACTGGAAACACCATATATTTT.

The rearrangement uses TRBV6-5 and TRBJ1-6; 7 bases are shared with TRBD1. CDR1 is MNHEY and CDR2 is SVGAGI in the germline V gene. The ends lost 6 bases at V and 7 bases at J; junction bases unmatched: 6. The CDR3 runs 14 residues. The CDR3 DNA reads TGTGCCAGCAGAACCGGGACAGTGAATTCACCCCTCCACTTT. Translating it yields CASRTGTVNSPLHF.

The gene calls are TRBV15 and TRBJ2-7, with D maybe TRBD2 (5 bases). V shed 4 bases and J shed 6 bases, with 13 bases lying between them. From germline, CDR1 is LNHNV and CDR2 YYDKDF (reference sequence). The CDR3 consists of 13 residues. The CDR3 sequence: CATSTLTSGEQYF. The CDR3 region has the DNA TGTGCCACCAGCACCCTCACTAGTGGCGAGCAGTACTTC.

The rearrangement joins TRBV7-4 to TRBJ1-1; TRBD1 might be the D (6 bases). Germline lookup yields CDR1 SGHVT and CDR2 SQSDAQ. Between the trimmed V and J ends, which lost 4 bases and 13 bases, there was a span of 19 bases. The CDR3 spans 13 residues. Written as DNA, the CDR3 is TGTGCCAGCAGCTCCTTCGGACAGATGAGACATTTCTTT. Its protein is CASSSFGQMRHFF.

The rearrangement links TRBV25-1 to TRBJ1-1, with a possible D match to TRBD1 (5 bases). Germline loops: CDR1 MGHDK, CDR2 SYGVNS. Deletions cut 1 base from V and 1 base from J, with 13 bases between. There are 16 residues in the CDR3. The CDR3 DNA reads TGTGCCAGCAGTGAATCGGGGGGGGTTTGGAACACTGAAGCTTTCTTT. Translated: CASSESGGVWNTEAFF. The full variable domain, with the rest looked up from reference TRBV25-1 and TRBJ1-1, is EADIYQTPRYLVIGTGKKITLECSQTMGHDKMYWYQQDPGMELHLIHYSYGVNSTEKGDLSSESTVSRIRTEHFPLTLESARPSHTSQYLCASSESGGVWNTEAFFGQGTRLTVV.

The CDR3 protein is CASRLTGSNEKLFF. The CDR3 DNA sequence: TGTGCCAGCAGGCTGACAGGGAGCAATGAAAAACTGTTTTTT. The rearrangement joins TRBV7-8 to TRBJ1-4; 7 bases are shared with TRBD1. CDR1 and CDR2 from the germline V gene are SGHVS and FQNEAQ. The CDR3 length is 14 residues. Losses at the gene ends were 6 bases for V and 5 bases for J; bases not matched to a gene: 6.

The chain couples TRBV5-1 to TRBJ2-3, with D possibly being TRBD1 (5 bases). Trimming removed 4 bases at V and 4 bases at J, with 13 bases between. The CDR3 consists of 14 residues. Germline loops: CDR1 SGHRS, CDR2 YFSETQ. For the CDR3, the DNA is TGCGCCAGCAGCCCCGACAGCCCCCCAGATACGCAGTATTTT. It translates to CASSPDSPPDTQYF. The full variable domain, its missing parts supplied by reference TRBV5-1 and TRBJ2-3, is KAGVTQTPRYLIKTRGQQVTLSCSPISGHRSVSWYQQTPGQGLQFLFEYFSETQRNKGNFPGRFSGRQFSNSRSEMNVSTLELGDSALYLCASSPDSPPDTQYFGPGTRLTVL.

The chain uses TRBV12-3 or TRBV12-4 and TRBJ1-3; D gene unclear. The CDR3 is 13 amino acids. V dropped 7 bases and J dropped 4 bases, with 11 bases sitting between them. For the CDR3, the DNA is TGTGCCAGCAACCGGGTATCGGGAAACACCATATATTTT. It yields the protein CASNRVSGNTIYF.

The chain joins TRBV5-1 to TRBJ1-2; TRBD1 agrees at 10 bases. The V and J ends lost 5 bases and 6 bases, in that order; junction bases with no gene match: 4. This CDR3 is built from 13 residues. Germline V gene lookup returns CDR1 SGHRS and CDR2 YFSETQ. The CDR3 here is CASRNGQGDGYTF. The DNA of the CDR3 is TGCGCCAGCAGAAACGGACAGGGGGATGGCTACACCTTC.

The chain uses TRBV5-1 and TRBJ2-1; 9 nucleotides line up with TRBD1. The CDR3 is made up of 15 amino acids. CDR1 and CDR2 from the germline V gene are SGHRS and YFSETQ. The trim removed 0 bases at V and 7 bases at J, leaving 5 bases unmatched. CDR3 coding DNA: TGCGCCAGCAGCTTGGGGACAGGGGTTACAAATGAGCAGTTCTTC. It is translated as CASSLGTGVTNEQFF.

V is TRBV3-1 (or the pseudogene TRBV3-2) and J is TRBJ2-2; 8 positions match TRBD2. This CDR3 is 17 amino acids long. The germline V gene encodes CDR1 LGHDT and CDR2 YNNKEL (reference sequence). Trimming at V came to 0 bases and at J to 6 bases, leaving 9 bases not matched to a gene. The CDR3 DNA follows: TGTGCCAGCAGCCAAGATGTGGTTAGCGGGACCGCCGGGGAGCTGTTTTTT. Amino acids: CASSQDVVSGTAGELFF.

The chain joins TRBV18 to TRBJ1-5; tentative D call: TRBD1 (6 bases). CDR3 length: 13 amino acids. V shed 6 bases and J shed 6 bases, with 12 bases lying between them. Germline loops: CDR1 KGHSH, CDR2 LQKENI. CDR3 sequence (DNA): TGTGCCAGCTCCGCCCAACAGGGTCAGCCCCAGCATTTT. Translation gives CASSAQQGQPQHF.

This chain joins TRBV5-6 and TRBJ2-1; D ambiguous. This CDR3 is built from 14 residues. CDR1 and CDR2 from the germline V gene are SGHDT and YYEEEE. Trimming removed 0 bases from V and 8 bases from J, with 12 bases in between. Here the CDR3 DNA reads TGTGCCAGCAGCTTGGGTTCAGGTCACGATGAGCAGTTCTTC. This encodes CASSLGSGHDEQFF.

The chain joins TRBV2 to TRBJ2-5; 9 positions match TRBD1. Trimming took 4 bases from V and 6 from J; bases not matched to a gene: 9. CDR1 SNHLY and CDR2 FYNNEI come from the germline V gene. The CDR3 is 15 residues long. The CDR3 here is CASSGDRVGMKTQYF. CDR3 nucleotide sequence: TGTGCCAGCAGTGGGGACAGGGTTGGTATGAAGACCCAGTACTTC.

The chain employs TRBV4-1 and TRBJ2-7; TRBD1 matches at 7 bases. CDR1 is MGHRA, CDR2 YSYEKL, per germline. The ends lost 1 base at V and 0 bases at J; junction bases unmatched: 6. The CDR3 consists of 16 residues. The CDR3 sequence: CASSQVGTAPSYEQYF. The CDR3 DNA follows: TGCGCCAGCAGCCAAGTGGGGACAGCTCCCTCCTACGAGCAGTACTTC.

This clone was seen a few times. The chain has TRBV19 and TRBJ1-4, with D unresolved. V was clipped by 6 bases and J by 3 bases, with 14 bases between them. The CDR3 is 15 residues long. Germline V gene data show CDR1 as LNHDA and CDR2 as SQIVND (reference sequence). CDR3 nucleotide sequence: TGTGCCAGTAGCGGTCTGGCGGAGGCTAATGAAAAACTGTTTTTT. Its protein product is CASSGLAEANEKLFF.

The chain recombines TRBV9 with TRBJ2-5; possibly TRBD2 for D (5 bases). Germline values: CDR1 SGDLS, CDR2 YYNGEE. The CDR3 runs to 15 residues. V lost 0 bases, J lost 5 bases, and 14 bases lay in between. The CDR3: CASSVAGGSWETQYF. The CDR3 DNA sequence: TGTGCCAGCAGCGTAGCGGGCGGGTCGTGGGAGACCCAGTACTTC.

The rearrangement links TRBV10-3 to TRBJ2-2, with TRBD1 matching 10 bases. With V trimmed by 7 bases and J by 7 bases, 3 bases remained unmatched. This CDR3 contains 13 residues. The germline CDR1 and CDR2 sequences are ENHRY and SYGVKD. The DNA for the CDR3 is TGTGCCATCACCGGGACAGGGGTCGGGGAGCTGTTTTTT. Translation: CAITGTGVGELFF.

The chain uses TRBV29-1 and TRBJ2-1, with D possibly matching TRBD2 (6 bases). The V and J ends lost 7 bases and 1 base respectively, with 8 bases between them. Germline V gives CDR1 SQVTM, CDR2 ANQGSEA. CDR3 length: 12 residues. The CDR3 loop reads CSAGTSYNEQFF. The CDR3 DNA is TGCAGCGCTGGGACTTCCTACAATGAGCAGTTCTTC.

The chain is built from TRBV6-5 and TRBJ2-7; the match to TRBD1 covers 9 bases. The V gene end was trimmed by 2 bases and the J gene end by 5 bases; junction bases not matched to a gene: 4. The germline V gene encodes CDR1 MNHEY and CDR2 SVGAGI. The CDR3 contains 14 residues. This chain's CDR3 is CASSYGTGRNEQYF. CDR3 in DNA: TGTGCCAGCAGTTACGGGACAGGGCGGAACGAGCAGTACTTC.

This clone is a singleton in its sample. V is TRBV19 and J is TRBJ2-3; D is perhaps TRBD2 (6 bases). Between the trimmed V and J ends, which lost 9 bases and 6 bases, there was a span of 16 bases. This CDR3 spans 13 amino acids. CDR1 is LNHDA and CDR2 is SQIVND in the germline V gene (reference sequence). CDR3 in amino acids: CASGTQRADTQYF. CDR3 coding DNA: TGTGCCAGCGGGACTCAGAGGGCGGATACGCAGTATTTT.

For the CDR3, the DNA is TGTGCCAGCAGCTTTCAGGGGGGCTATCAGCCCCAGCATTTT. Protein sequence: CASSFQGGYQPQHF. The chain carries TRBV7-8 and TRBJ1-5, with TRBD1 matching over 7 bases. V lost 3 bases and J lost 5; bases outside the gene matches: 4. Germline CDR1 SGHVS, CDR2 FQNEAQ. The CDR3 length is 14 residues.

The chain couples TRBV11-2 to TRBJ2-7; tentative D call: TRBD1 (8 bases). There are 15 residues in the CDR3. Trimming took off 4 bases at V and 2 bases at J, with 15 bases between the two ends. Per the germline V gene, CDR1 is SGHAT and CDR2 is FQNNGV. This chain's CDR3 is CASSSYRGGAYEQYF. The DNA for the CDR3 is TGTGCCAGCAGCTCCTACAGGGGGGGCGCCTACGAGCAGTACTTC.

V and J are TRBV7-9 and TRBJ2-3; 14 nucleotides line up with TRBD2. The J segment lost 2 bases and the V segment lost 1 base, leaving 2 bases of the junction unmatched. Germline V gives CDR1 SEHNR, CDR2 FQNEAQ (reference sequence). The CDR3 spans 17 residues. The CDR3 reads CASSLEGLAGATDTQYF. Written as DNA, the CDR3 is TGTGCCAGCAGCTTAGAGGGACTAGCGGGGGCCACAGATACGCAGTATTTT. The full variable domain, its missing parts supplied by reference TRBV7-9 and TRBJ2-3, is DTGVSQNPRHKITKRGQNVTFRCDPISEHNRLYWYRQTLGQGPEFLTYFQNEAQLEKSRLLSDRFSAERPKGSFSTLEIQRTEQGDSAMYLCASSLEGLAGATDTQYFGPGTRLTVL.

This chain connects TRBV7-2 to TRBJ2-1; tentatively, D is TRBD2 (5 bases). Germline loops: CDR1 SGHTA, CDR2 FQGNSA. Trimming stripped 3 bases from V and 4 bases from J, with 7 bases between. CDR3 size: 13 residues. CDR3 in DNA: TGTGCCAGCAGCTTGGACTTTTACAATGAGCAGTTCTTC. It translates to CASSLDFYNEQFF. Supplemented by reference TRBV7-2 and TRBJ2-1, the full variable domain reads GAGVSQSPSNKVTEKGKDVELRCDPISGHTALYWYRQSLGQGLEFLIYFQGNSAPDKSGLPSDRFSAERTGGSVSTLTIQRTQQEDSAVYLCASSLDFYNEQFFGPGTRLTVL.

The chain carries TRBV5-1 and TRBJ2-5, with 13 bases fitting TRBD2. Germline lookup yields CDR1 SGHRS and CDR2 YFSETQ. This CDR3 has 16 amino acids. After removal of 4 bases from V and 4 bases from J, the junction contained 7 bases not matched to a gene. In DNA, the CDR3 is TGCGCCAGCAGCCAGGGCGGACTAGCGGGAGTAGAGACCCAGTACTTC. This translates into CASSQGGLAGVETQYF.